The text below deals with one T cell receptor (beta chain). Method: immunoSEQ multiplex PCR; TCRdb's copy keeps in-frame clones and lacks some. The sample yields some 7,900 clones, 80% seen once. These data come from a study of T cell clones after liver transplantation. Looking at the study overall: Liver transplant recipients had immunosuppression withdrawal attempted within 2 years. Three of eight recipients were HCV-positive; others had non-autoimmune, non-viral indications. Tolerance: complete withdrawal held at least one year, liver enzymes staying within twice normal.

CDR1 and CDR2 (germline): SGHAT, FQNNGV. The CDR3 runs to 16 residues. V gave up 4 bases and J gave up 0 bases; unmatched junction bases: 9. V gene TRBV11-2 combines with J gene TRBJ2-7, with 7 positions matching TRBD1. Specimen: CD8+ T cells from blood, collected before liver transplant. The sequence came from a human donor who received a liver transplant. CDR3 sequence reads: CASSYGTGDGSYEQYF. CDR3 in DNA: TGTGCCAGCAGCTACGGTACAGGGGACGGCTCCTACGAGCAGTACTTC.